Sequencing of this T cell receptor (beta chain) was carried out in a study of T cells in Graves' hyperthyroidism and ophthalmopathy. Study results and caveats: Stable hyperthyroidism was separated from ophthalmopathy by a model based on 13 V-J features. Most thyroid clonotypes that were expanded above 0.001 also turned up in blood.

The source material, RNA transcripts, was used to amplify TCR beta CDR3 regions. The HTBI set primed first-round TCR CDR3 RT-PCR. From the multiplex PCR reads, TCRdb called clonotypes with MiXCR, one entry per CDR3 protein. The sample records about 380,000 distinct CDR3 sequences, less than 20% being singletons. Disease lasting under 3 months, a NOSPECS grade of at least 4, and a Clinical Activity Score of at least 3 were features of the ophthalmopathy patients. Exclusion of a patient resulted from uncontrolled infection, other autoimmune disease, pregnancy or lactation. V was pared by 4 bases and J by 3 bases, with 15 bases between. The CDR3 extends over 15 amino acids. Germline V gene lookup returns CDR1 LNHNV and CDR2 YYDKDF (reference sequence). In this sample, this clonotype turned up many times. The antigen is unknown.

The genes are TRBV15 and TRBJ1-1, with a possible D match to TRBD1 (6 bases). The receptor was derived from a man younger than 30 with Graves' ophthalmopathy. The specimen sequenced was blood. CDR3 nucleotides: TGTGCCACCAGCATAGAAACAGGGCTGTACACTGAAGCTTTCTTT. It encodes CATSIETGLYTEAFF. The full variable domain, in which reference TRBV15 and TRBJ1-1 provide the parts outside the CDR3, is DAMVIQNPRYQVTQFGKPVTLSCSQTLNHNVMYWYQQKSSQAPKLLFHYYDKDFNNEADTPDNFQSRRPNTSFCFLDIRSPGLGDTAMYLCATSIETGLYTEAFFGQGTRLTVV.